This is a list of T cell receptor beta chains from one sample in a study of cytomegalovirus exposure and HLA in healthy donors. Produced via immunoSEQ multiplex PCR; TCRdb's table is partial and in-frame only. The listing contains about 34,000 clones. Sequences were obtained from PBMCs. These receptors all stem from a woman aged 40-49 years in good health and CMV-seropositive. Both conserved end residues are part of each CDR3. Each record gives: J gene, D gene, CDR3 length, V gene, CDR3 protein, CDR3 DNA. D genes are given only for firm matches.

j_gene: TRBJ1-5; d_gene: -; len: 14; v_gene: TRBV27; CDR3aa: CASSKSGGNQPQHF; CDR3nt: TGTGCCAGCAGCAAATCAGGGGGCAATCAGCCCCAGCATTTT
j_gene: TRBJ1-2; d_gene: -; len: 15; v_gene: TRBV6-5; CDR3aa: CASSYSSQGPYGYTF; CDR3nt: TGTGCCAGCAGTTACTCCTCCCAGGGGCCGTATGGCTACACCTTC
j_gene: TRBJ2-5; d_gene: -; len: 12; v_gene: TRBV6-5; CDR3aa: CASSTNRQTQYF; CDR3nt: TGTGCCAGCAGCACAAATCGTCAAACCCAGTACTTC
j_gene: TRBJ2-5; d_gene: TRBD2; len: 16; v_gene: TRBV27; CDR3aa: CASSPYWRGGQETQYF; CDR3nt: TGTGCCAGCAGCCCTTACTGGCGGGGGGGTCAAGAGACCCAGTACTTC
j_gene: TRBJ2-7; d_gene: -; len: 12; v_gene: TRBV29-1; CDR3aa: CSVGFSAYEQYF; CDR3nt: TGCAGCGTTGGCTTCAGCGCCTACGAGCAGTACTTC
j_gene: TRBJ1-5; d_gene: -; len: 13; v_gene: TRBV27; CDR3aa: CASSSRAGQPQHF; CDR3nt: TGTGCCAGCAGTTCGCGGGCGGGTCAGCCCCAGCATTTT
j_gene: TRBJ2-7; d_gene: TRBD2; len: 14; v_gene: TRBV5-1; CDR3aa: CASSLSGGGDEQYF; CDR3nt: TGCGCCAGCAGCTTGTCGGGGGGGGGCGACGAGCAGTACTTC
j_gene: TRBJ2-3; d_gene: TRBD2; len: 15; v_gene: TRBV29-1; CDR3aa: CSVGTSGGITDTQYF; CDR3nt: TGCAGCGTGGGGACTAGCGGGGGGATCACAGATACGCAGTATTTT
j_gene: TRBJ2-7; d_gene: -; len: 15; v_gene: TRBV18; CDR3aa: CASSRPTLGSYEQYF; CDR3nt: TGTGCCAGCTCACGACCGACTTTAGGTTCCTACGAGCAGTACTTC
j_gene: TRBJ1-1; d_gene: TRBD1; len: 14; v_gene: TRBV10-3; CDR3aa: CAISRQGSSTEAFF; CDR3nt: TGTGCCATCAGTCGACAGGGGTCAAGCACTGAAGCTTTCTTT
j_gene: TRBJ2-3; d_gene: TRBD2; len: 18; v_gene: TRBV4-3; CDR3aa: CASSYGTRTNLRTDTQYF; CDR3nt: TGCGCCAGCAGCTACGGGACTAGGACAAACCTACGCACAGATACGCAGTATTTT
j_gene: TRBJ2-1; d_gene: -; len: 13; v_gene: TRBV6-1; CDR3aa: CASFPNRNNEQFF; CDR3nt: TGTGCCAGCTTCCCGAACAGAAACAATGAGCAGTTCTTC
j_gene: TRBJ1-2; d_gene: -; len: 15; v_gene: TRBV27; CDR3aa: CASSLYGGSMGEALF; CDR3nt: TGTGCCAGCAGTTTATATGGAGGAAGTATGGGGGAGGCTCTCTTC
j_gene: TRBJ1-4; d_gene: -; len: 14; v_gene: TRBV28; CDR3aa: CASSLYQGQEKLFF; CDR3nt: TGTGCCAGCAGTTTATATCAGGGACAAGAAAAACTGTTTTTT
j_gene: TRBJ2-3; d_gene: -; len: 13; v_gene: TRBV7-8; CDR3aa: CASSPAGSGTQYF; CDR3nt: TGTGCCAGCAGCCCAGCCGGGTCTGGTACGCAGTATTTT
j_gene: TRBJ2-7; d_gene: TRBD2; len: 16; v_gene: TRBV5-4; CDR3aa: CASSLDASGRADEQYF; CDR3nt: TGTGCCAGCAGCTTAGACGCTAGCGGGAGGGCCGACGAGCAGTACTTC
j_gene: TRBJ1-6; d_gene: -; len: 13; v_gene: TRBV7-9; CDR3aa: CASSLEGDSPLHF; CDR3nt: TGTGCCAGCAGCTTAGAAGGGGATTCACCCCTCCACTTT
j_gene: TRBJ2-2; d_gene: TRBD2; len: 17; v_gene: TRBV5-1; CDR3aa: CASSPGLAGVATGELFF; CDR3nt: TGCGCCAGCAGCCCGGGACTAGCGGGAGTCGCCACCGGGGAGCTGTTTTTT
j_gene: TRBJ2-2; d_gene: TRBD2; len: 18; v_gene: TRBV4-2; CDR3aa: CASSQEVLAGGSGGELFF; CDR3nt: TGTGCCAGCAGCCAAGAAGTACTCGCGGGGGGGTCAGGCGGGGAGCTGTTTTTT
j_gene: TRBJ2-1; d_gene: TRBD2; len: 18; v_gene: TRBV19; CDR3aa: CASSVYAGTSGRAHEQFF; CDR3nt: TGTGCCAGTAGTGTATACGCCGGGACTAGCGGGAGGGCCCATGAGCAGTTCTTC
j_gene: TRBJ1-6; d_gene: -; len: 19; v_gene: TRBV2; CDR3aa: CASSEGATGGGRYNSPLHF; CDR3nt: TGTGCCAGCAGTGAAGGGGCGACAGGCGGGGGGCGGTATAATTCACCCCTCCACTTT
j_gene: TRBJ2-2; d_gene: -; len: 15; v_gene: TRBV5-1; CDR3aa: CASSAYRASTGELFF; CDR3nt: TGCGCCAGCAGCGCTTACAGGGCTTCCACCGGGGAGCTGTTTTTT
j_gene: TRBJ2-7; d_gene: -; len: 14; v_gene: TRBV5-6; CDR3aa: CASSRRQTSYEQYF; CDR3nt: TGTGCCAGCAGCCGCCGACAGACCTCCTACGAGCAGTACTTC
j_gene: TRBJ1-1; d_gene: -; len: 16; v_gene: TRBV19; CDR3aa: CASSIEGDFYNTEAFF; CDR3nt: TGTGCCAGTAGTATTGAAGGGGATTTTTATAACACTGAAGCTTTCTTT
j_gene: TRBJ1-2; d_gene: -; len: 15; v_gene: TRBV5-4; CDR3aa: CASSLEGTFVYGYTF; CDR3nt: TGTGCCAGCAGCTTGGAAGGGACATTCGTCTATGGCTACACCTTC
j_gene: TRBJ1-5; d_gene: -; len: 15; v_gene: TRBV6-5; CDR3aa: CASRLGQYSNQPQHF; CDR3nt: TGTGCCAGCAGATTAGGACAGTATAGCAATCAGCCCCAGCATTTT
j_gene: TRBJ1-2; d_gene: TRBD1; len: 15; v_gene: TRBV28; CDR3aa: CASTSPPTGDYGYTF; CDR3nt: TGTGCCAGCACCTCCCCCCCGACAGGGGACTATGGCTACACCTTC
j_gene: TRBJ2-7; d_gene: -; len: 15; v_gene: TRBV30; CDR3aa: CAWSVRGAVAYEQYF; CDR3nt: TGTGCCTGGAGTGTACGAGGAGCAGTCGCCTACGAGCAGTACTTC
j_gene: TRBJ1-2; d_gene: -; len: 13; v_gene: TRBV29-1; CDR3aa: CSVEGRAVNGYTF; CDR3nt: TGCAGCGTTGAGGGCAGGGCGGTAAATGGCTACACCTTC
j_gene: TRBJ2-5; d_gene: TRBD2; len: 17; v_gene: TRBV2; CDR3aa: CASSRTSGRSFQETQYF; CDR3nt: TGTGCCAGCAGTCGGACTAGCGGGAGGTCTTTCCAAGAGACCCAGTACTTC
j_gene: TRBJ2-2; d_gene: TRBD2; len: 15; v_gene: TRBV7-3; CDR3aa: CASRPSGGGTGELFF; CDR3nt: TGTGCCAGCAGACCCAGCGGGGGCGGGACCGGGGAGCTGTTTTTT
j_gene: TRBJ1-1; d_gene: -; len: 12; v_gene: TRBV18; CDR3aa: CASSTDRPEAFF; CDR3nt: TGTGCCAGCTCAACCGACAGACCAGAAGCTTTCTTT
j_gene: TRBJ1-1; d_gene: TRBD1; len: 15; v_gene: TRBV6-1; CDR3aa: CASSIRTGMNTEAFF; CDR3nt: TGTGCCAGCAGTATCCGGACAGGAATGAACACTGAAGCTTTCTTT
j_gene: TRBJ2-7; d_gene: -; len: 15; v_gene: TRBV14; CDR3aa: CASSQGGSVIEEQYF; CDR3nt: TGTGCCAGCAGCCAAGGGGGCTCCGTTATTGAGGAGCAGTACTTC
j_gene: TRBJ2-7; d_gene: TRBD1; len: 13; v_gene: TRBV27; CDR3aa: CATSGGFGYEQYF; CDR3nt: TGTGCCACCTCAGGGGGCTTTGGCTACGAGCAGTACTTC
j_gene: TRBJ2-1; d_gene: TRBD2; len: 15; v_gene: TRBV6-5; CDR3aa: CASSYSSGGYNEQFF; CDR3nt: TGTGCCAGCAGTTACTCTAGCGGGGGGTACAATGAGCAGTTCTTC
j_gene: TRBJ2-2; d_gene: -; len: 12; v_gene: TRBV7-9; CDR3aa: CASSTNTGELFF; CDR3nt: TGTGCCAGCAGCACAAACACCGGGGAGCTGTTTTTT
j_gene: TRBJ1-1; d_gene: -; len: 15; v_gene: TRBV5-1; CDR3aa: CASSSRGQQNTEAFF; CDR3nt: TGCGCCAGCAGCTCGCGCGGACAGCAGAACACTGAAGCTTTCTTT